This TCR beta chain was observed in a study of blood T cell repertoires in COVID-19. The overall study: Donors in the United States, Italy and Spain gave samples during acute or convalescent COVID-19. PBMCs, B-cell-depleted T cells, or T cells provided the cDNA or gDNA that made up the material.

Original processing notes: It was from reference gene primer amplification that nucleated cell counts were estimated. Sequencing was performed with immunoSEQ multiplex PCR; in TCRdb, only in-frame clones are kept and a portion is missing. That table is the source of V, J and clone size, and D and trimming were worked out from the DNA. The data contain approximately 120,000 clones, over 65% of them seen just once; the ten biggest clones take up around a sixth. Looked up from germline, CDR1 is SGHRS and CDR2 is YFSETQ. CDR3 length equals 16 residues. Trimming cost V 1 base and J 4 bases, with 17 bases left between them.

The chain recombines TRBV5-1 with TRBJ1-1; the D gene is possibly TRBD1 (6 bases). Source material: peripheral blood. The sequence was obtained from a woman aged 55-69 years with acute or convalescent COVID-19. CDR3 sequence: CASSLPGAGAITEAFF. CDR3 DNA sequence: TGCGCCAGCAGCTTGCCCGGGGCAGGGGCGATCACTGAAGCTTTCTTT.